A selection of T cell receptor beta chains follows, all from one sample in a study of T cells after yellow fever vaccination. Each CDR3 protein gets one entry after TCRdb re-called the 5' RACE reads with MiXCR. The sample has 450,000 to 600,000 distinct CDR3 sequences; around an eighth are singletons. The starting material was PBMCs, obtained on the day of the yellow fever booster vaccination. These TCRs come from a man aged 25-40 years who received the YFV17D yellow fever vaccine. CDR3s include the opening cysteine and the closing phenylalanine or tryptophan. Fields, in order: V gene, D gene, J gene, clone size, CDR3 protein, CDR3 DNA. The D gene is left open where the match is weak. A clone size is listed for some rows: how often the clone was seen (once, few, many), or a class if it is expanded.

V: TRBV12-3/TRBV12-4; D: TRBD2; J: TRBJ2-3; size: -; CDR3: CTFCDPPLAGGGTDTQYF; DNA: TGTACCTTCTGCGACCCCCCACTAGCGGGAGGCGGCACAGATACGCAGTATTTT
V: TRBV7-8; D: -; J: TRBJ2-4; size: -; CDR3: CASSPGRDRAKNIQYF; DNA: TGTGCCAGCAGCCCGGGGAGGGACAGGGCCAAAAACATTCAGTACTTC
V: TRBV29-1; D: -; J: TRBJ2-7; size: -; CDR3: CSVVPGAVVYEQYF; DNA: TGCAGCGTTGTGCCAGGGGCGGTTGTGTACGAGCAGTACTTC
V: TRBV9; D: -; J: TRBJ1-2; size: -; CDR3: CASSPSDLINYGYTF; DNA: TGTGCCAGCAGCCCTTCAGATCTAATTAACTATGGCTACACCTTC
V: TRBV7-6; D: -; J: TRBJ2-7; size: few; CDR3: CASSRRVPGREQYF; DNA: TGTGCCAGCAGCCGCCGCGTTCCGGGCAGGGAGCAGTACTTC
V: TRBV7-9; D: -; J: TRBJ2-7; size: -; CDR3: CASSSRGLTYEQYF; DNA: TGTGCCAGCAGTTCGAGAGGGTTAACCTACGAGCAGTACTTC
V: TRBV9; D: -; J: TRBJ2-1; size: -; CDR3: CASSVYVSLDEQFF; DNA: TGTGCCAGCAGCGTATACGTTAGTTTGGATGAGCAGTTCTTC
V: TRBV20-1; D: -; J: TRBJ2-5; size: many; CDR3: CSATDDSPQETQYF; DNA: TGCAGTGCTACCGATGATTCCCCACAAGAGACCCAGTACTTC
V: TRBV4-3; D: TRBD1; J: TRBJ2-5; size: -; CDR3: CASSQREGDRNQETQYF; DNA: TGCGCCAGCAGCCAACGAGAAGGGGACAGGAACCAAGAGACCCAGTACTTC
V: TRBV28; D: -; J: TRBJ1-1; size: -; CDR3: CASSRVGAFF; DNA: TGTGCCAGCAGTCGAGTTGGGGCTTTCTTT
V: TRBV11-2; D: -; J: TRBJ2-2; size: many; CDR3: CASSSRDHNTGELFF; DNA: TGTGCCAGCAGCTCCCGGGATCACAACACCGGGGAGCTGTTTTTT
V: TRBV5-4; D: -; J: TRBJ1-4; size: -; CDR3: CASSSDSTNEKLFF; DNA: TGTGCCAGCAGCTCGGACTCAACTAATGAAAAACTGTTTTTT
V: TRBV20-1; D: TRBD1; J: TRBJ2-7; size: -; CDR3: CSARDTGTGRYEQYF; DNA: TGCAGTGCTAGGGATACCGGGACAGGGCGCTACGAGCAGTACTTC
V: TRBV5-1; D: -; J: TRBJ1-1; size: few; CDR3: CASSLAGPEDTEAFF; DNA: TGCGCCAGCAGCTTGGCGGGCCCGGAGGACACTGAAGCTTTCTTT
V: TRBV11-1; D: TRBD2; J: TRBJ2-2; size: -; CDR3: CASSPRDIGLAGGTGELFF; DNA: TGTGCCAGCAGCCCTCGGGATATCGGACTAGCGGGAGGCACCGGGGAGCTGTTTTTT
V: TRBV12-3/TRBV12-4; D: -; J: TRBJ2-5; size: few; CDR3: CASSRVGLTSSF; DNA: TGTGCCAGCAGTCGCGTCGGGCTCACTAGTTCCTTC
V: TRBV7-3; D: TRBD2; J: TRBJ2-3; size: -; CDR3: CASSPGGSIGTSQYF; DNA: TGTGCCAGCAGCCCCGGCGGGAGTATTGGGACGTCGCAGTATTTT
V: TRBV9; D: -; J: TRBJ2-7; size: -; CDR3: CASSIHMSSGAGEQYF; DNA: TGTGCCAGCAGCATCCACATGTCGTCCGGGGCCGGCGAGCAGTACTTC
V: TRBV7-9; D: -; J: TRBJ1-1; size: few; CDR3: CASSPDGSTEAFF; DNA: TGTGCCAGCAGTCCCGACGGGTCCACTGAAGCTTTCTTT
V: TRBV9; D: -; J: TRBJ2-4; size: -; CDR3: CASSVEPQTDIQYF; DNA: TGTGCCAGCAGCGTAGAACCCCAGACGGACATTCAGTACTTC
V: TRBV13; D: -; J: TRBJ2-7; size: few; CDR3: CASSLGARSGEQYF; DNA: TGTGCCAGCAGCCTAGGGGCCAGGTCGGGCGAGCAGTACTTC
V: TRBV7-2; D: TRBD1; J: TRBJ2-1; size: -; CDR3: CASSSGQGRNEQFF; DNA: TGTGCCAGCAGCTCGGGACAGGGGAGAAATGAGCAGTTCTTC
V: TRBV5-4; D: -; J: TRBJ1-2; size: -; CDR3: CASSAQTPDYGYTF; DNA: TGTGCCAGCAGCGCCCAGACACCTGACTATGGCTACACCTTC
V: TRBV28; D: -; J: TRBJ2-7; size: -; CDR3: CASLPLTGPSSYEQYF; DNA: TGTGCCAGCTTACCCTTGACAGGCCCGAGCTCCTACGAGCAGTACTTC
V: TRBV29-1; D: -; J: TRBJ2-5; size: few; CDR3: CSVLGLETQYF; DNA: TGCAGCGTTCTGGGCTTGGAGACCCAGTACTTC
V: TRBV20-1; D: TRBD1; J: TRBJ1-5; size: -; CDR3: CSARSDRASQPQHF; DNA: TGCAGTGCTCGGTCGGACAGGGCCTCCCAGCCCCAGCATTTT
V: TRBV6-5; D: TRBD1; J: TRBJ2-7; size: -; CDR3: CASSSRGAGGGYEQYF; DNA: TGTGCCAGCAGTTCCCGTGGGGCAGGGGGCGGTTACGAGCAGTACTTC
V: TRBV29-1; D: -; J: TRBJ1-5; size: once; CDR3: CSVWGGSQPQHF; DNA: TGCAGCGTTTGGGGAGGGAGTCAGCCCCAGCATTTT
V: TRBV7-2; D: -; J: TRBJ1-4; size: -; CDR3: CASSLDGRFNEKLFF; DNA: TGTGCCAGCAGCTTAGATGGACGATTTAATGAAAAACTGTTTTTT
V: TRBV4-3; D: TRBD1; J: TRBJ2-1; size: -; CDR3: CASSTRQGATRNEQFF; DNA: TGCGCCAGCAGCACTCGACAGGGGGCGACTCGCAATGAGCAGTTCTTC
V: TRBV3-1; D: TRBD2; J: TRBJ2-1; size: -; CDR3: CASSQAAGGLARIYNEQFF; DNA: TGTGCCAGCAGCCAAGCAGCTGGAGGACTAGCGAGAATCTACAATGAGCAGTTCTTC
V: TRBV25-1; D: TRBD2; J: TRBJ2-7; size: many; CDR3: CASSDSGVSSYEQYF; DNA: TGTGCCAGCAGTGATAGCGGGGTAAGCTCCTACGAGCAGTACTTC
V: TRBV10-3; D: TRBD2; J: TRBJ2-2; size: -; CDR3: CAISGGAGGSPGELFF; DNA: TGTGCCATCAGTGGTGGAGCGGGAGGATCCCCCGGGGAGCTGTTTTTT
V: TRBV2; D: -; J: TRBJ2-6; size: -; CDR3: CASRDGANVLTF; DNA: TGTGCCAGCAGGGATGGGGCCAACGTCCTGACTTTC
V: TRBV29-1; D: -; J: TRBJ2-6; size: -; CDR3: CSVISGANVLTF; DNA: TGCAGCGTCATCTCTGGGGCCAACGTCCTGACTTTC
V: TRBV6-1; D: TRBD2; J: TRBJ2-7; size: few; CDR3: CASTRLAGDYEQYF; DNA: TGTGCCAGCACGCGGCTAGCGGGAGACTACGAGCAGTACTTC
V: TRBV19; D: TRBD1; J: TRBJ2-7; size: -; CDR3: CASSEGTGFGEQYF; DNA: TGTGCCAGTAGTGAGGGGACAGGGTTTGGCGAGCAGTACTTC
V: TRBV5-5; D: TRBD1; J: TRBJ1-4; size: few; CDR3: CASSLRPGQEGGEKLFF; DNA: TGTGCCAGCAGCCTCAGACCTGGACAGGAGGGGGGTGAAAAACTGTTTTTT
V: TRBV30; D: -; J: TRBJ1-2; size: -; CDR3: CAWSSHRSGGYTF; DNA: TGTGCCTGGAGTTCTCATCGGAGTGGTGGCTACACCTTC
V: TRBV7-2; D: TRBD2; J: TRBJ2-7; size: -; CDR3: CASKKGGSSLEQYF; DNA: TGTGCCAGCAAAAAGGGCGGGAGCTCCCTCGAGCAGTACTTC
V: TRBV6-2/TRBV6-3; D: -; J: TRBJ2-1; size: -; CDR3: CASSYNVYNEQFF; DNA: TGTGCCAGCAGTTACAATGTTTACAATGAGCAGTTCTTC
V: TRBV20-1; D: -; J: TRBJ2-3; size: -; CDR3: CSAGIPPDTQYF; DNA: TGCAGTGCTGGAATTCCCCCCGATACGCAGTATTTT